This record covers a single T cell receptor (beta chain). Its antigen is unidentified. Distinct nucleotide sequences in the sample also encode this CDR3. The data originate from a study of graft-versus-host responses after intestinal transplantation. V lost 3 bases and J lost 2, with 8 bases in between. Germline V lookup: CDR1 SGHAT, CDR2 FQNNGV. The CDR3 spans 13 residues. This table comes from immunoSEQ multiplex PCR, and its TCRdb copy is limited to in-frame clones, with some not included. The sample holds about 71,000 clones, about 90% seen once. General study findings and limits: When patients had graft-donor T cell macrochimerism, their allografts held high graft-versus-host to host-versus-graft clonal ratios.

The source was unstimulated CD8+ T cells sorted from spleen or lymph node cells, collected before intestinal transplant. The source is a human donor who received an intestinal transplant. The chain joins TRBV11-2 to TRBJ2-7; the D gene is possibly TRBD2 (6 bases). Written as DNA, the CDR3 is TGTGCCAGCAGCTTCGGGACTGCCTACGAGCAGTACTTC. Its translation is CASSFGTAYEQYF.